This TCR beta chain was captured in a study of blood T cell repertoires in COVID-19. Study summary: The United States, Italy and Spain were the sources of the acute and convalescent COVID-19 samples.

This clone was counted once. As handled by the study authors: The authors estimated nucleated cell counts from reference gene primer amplification. Generated by immunoSEQ multiplex PCR, the TCRdb table keeps only in-frame clones and is missing some. That table supplies the V and J calls and clone size; D and trimming were determined from the DNA. The sample has 250,000 to 300,000 clones, roughly 85% seen once. Trimming took 6 bases from V and 4 from J, leaving 10 bases between them. Germline CDR1 MDHEN, CDR2 SYDVKM. The CDR3 loop spans 12 amino acids. This chain connects TRBV28 to TRBJ2-7; no firm D call. The specimen sequenced was peripheral blood. This receptor was obtained from a man aged 50 to 60 with active or convalescent COVID-19. Written as DNA, the CDR3 is TGTGCCAGCAGCAAAAGAGCATACGAGCAGTACTTC. Translated: CASSKRAYEQYF.